Listed below are T cell receptor beta chains from one sample, sequenced in a study of cytotoxic CD8 clonotypes in ibrutinib-treated CLL. TCRdb's table, derived via immunoSEQ multiplex PCR, lists solely in-frame clones and lacks some. The sample records over 120,000 clones, approximately 80% being singletons. The sequencing here drew on PBMCs, taken after 12 months of ibrutinib treatment. These receptors originate from a human donor with chronic lymphocytic leukemia. Each CDR3 is given with its conserved first and last residue. D genes are given only for firm matches. Clone size, where shown, is once, few, many, or a class for clones that have expanded.

V,J,D,size,CDR3,DNA
TRBV29-1,TRBJ1-2,TRBD1,NA,CSVGPDRGNYGYTF,TGCAGCGTTGGCCCGGACAGGGGTAACTATGGCTACACCTTC
TRBV28,TRBJ2-7,TRBD1,NA,CASSRSTDRDEQYF,TGTGCCAGCAGCCGAAGTACGGACAGGGACGAGCAGTACTTC
TRBV19,TRBJ2-1,NA,NA,CASSSGLNSYNEQFF,TGTGCCAGTAGTTCGGGACTTAACTCCTACAATGAGCAGTTCTTC
TRBV28,TRBJ2-7,TRBD2,NA,CASSYILAGGPHEQYF,TGTGCCAGCAGTTATATTCTAGCGGGAGGGCCCCACGAGCAGTACTTC
TRBV5-1,TRBJ1-1,NA,NA,CASSLQGINEAFF,TGCGCCAGCAGCTTGCAAGGGATCAATGAAGCTTTCTTT
TRBV13,TRBJ1-1,NA,NA,CASSLNPDRNTEAFF,TGTGCCAGCAGCTTAAACCCGGACAGAAACACTGAAGCTTTCTTT
TRBV4-1,TRBJ1-5,NA,NA,CASSIAGVPQPQHF,TGCGCCAGCAGCATAGCAGGGGTTCCTCAGCCCCAGCATTTT
TRBV28,TRBJ2-5,TRBD1,few,CASSWADRHQETQYF,TGTGCCAGCAGCTGGGCGGACAGGCATCAAGAGACCCAGTACTTC
TRBV6-5,TRBJ2-7,NA,NA,CATEAGEQYF,TGTGCCACCGAGGCTGGCGAGCAGTACTTC
TRBV25-1,TRBJ1-3,NA,NA,CASRKGQVGPSGNTIYF,TGTGCCAGCAGGAAGGGGCAAGTCGGACCCTCTGGAAACACCATATATTTT
TRBV4-2,TRBJ2-2,NA,NA,CASSQGYNRGRTGELFF,TGTGCCAGCAGCCAAGGGTATAATAGGGGCCGCACCGGGGAGCTGTTTTTT
TRBV28,TRBJ1-2,NA,NA,CASSFVDYGYTF,TGTGCCAGCAGTTTTGTTGACTATGGCTACACCTTC
TRBV4-3,TRBJ2-5,NA,once,CASSSPRSETQYF,TGCGCCAGCAGCAGCCCAAGGTCAGAGACCCAGTACTTC
TRBV6-5,TRBJ2-1,TRBD1,NA,CASSYSPLTGGEQFF,TGTGCCAGCAGTTACTCACCGTTAACAGGGGGTGAGCAGTTCTTC
TRBV19,TRBJ2-2,TRBD2,NA,CASSASSGIPAGELFF,TGTGCCAGTAGTGCGTCTAGCGGGATTCCGGCCGGGGAGCTGTTTTTT
TRBV27,TRBJ2-6,NA,NA,CASSLFSGANVLTF,TGTGCCAGCAGTTTATTCTCTGGGGCCAACGTCCTGACTTTC
TRBV28,TRBJ2-7,TRBD1,NA,CASSPAYRGLAYEQYF,TGTGCCAGCAGTCCCGCCTACAGGGGCCTCGCCTACGAGCAGTACTTC
TRBV14,TRBJ2-3,NA,NA,CASSRLDSTDTQYF,TGTGCCAGCAGTCGGCTAGATAGCACAGATACGCAGTATTTT
TRBV20-1,TRBJ2-5,NA,NA,CSARGPETQYF,TGCAGTGCCCGGGGGCCAGAGACCCAGTACTTC
TRBV27,TRBJ1-5,NA,few,CASTPRGGNQPQHF,TGTGCCAGCACCCCGAGGGGGGGCAATCAGCCCCAGCATTTT
TRBV19,TRBJ1-5,TRBD1,NA,CASSDRVDQPQHF,TGTGCCAGTAGCGACAGGGTTGATCAGCCCCAGCATTTT
TRBV5-1,TRBJ1-1,NA,NA,CASSLVRGAMVTEAFF,TGCGCCAGCAGCTTGGTTCGGGGGGCAATGGTCACTGAAGCTTTCTTT
TRBV19,TRBJ1-2,NA,NA,CASSTRDTSYTF,TGTGCCAGTAGTACCCGGGACACCTCCTACACCTTC
TRBV27,TRBJ2-3,NA,NA,CASSLDGGPTDTQYF,TGTGCCAGCAGTTTAGATGGGGGCCCCACAGATACGCAGTATTTT
TRBV2,TRBJ2-7,NA,NA,CASSNGRNYEQYF,TGTGCCAGCTCGAACGGCCGGAACTACGAGCAGTACTTC
TRBV19,TRBJ2-7,NA,NA,CASMRLDSYEQYF,TGTGCCAGTATGAGACTAGACTCCTACGAGCAGTACTTC
TRBV7-9,TRBJ1-1,NA,few,CASSSRVNRATEAFF,TGTGCCAGCAGCTCCCGAGTAAACAGGGCCACTGAAGCTTTCTTT
TRBV9,TRBJ2-3,NA,NA,CASSTYRGGSDTQYF,TGTGCCAGCAGCACTTACAGGGGGGGCTCAGATACGCAGTATTTT
TRBV18,TRBJ1-4,NA,NA,CASSPPGPGWNEKLFF,TGTGCCAGCTCACCACCGGGTCCGGGGTGGAATGAAAAACTGTTTTTT
TRBV7-9,TRBJ1-4,NA,NA,CASSQGQVNEKLFF,TGTGCCAGCAGTCAAGGGCAGGTTAATGAAAAACTGTTTTTT
TRBV7-2,TRBJ1-2,NA,NA,CASSLDGAGYTF,TGTGCCAGCAGCTTAGATGGTGCGGGCTACACCTTC
TRBV10-3,TRBJ1-2,NA,few,CAITIQENYGYTF,TGTGCCATCACCATACAGGAAAACTATGGCTACACCTTC
TRBV4-2,TRBJ1-1,NA,NA,CASSQTGYGGDTEAFF,TGTGCCAGCAGCCAAACAGGGTATGGGGGCGACACTGAAGCTTTCTTT
TRBV5-6,TRBJ2-7,NA,once,CASSLRQYEQYF,TGTGCCAGCAGCTTAAGACAGTACGAGCAGTACTTC
TRBV5-1,TRBJ2-7,TRBD1,once,CASSWRQGNEQYF,TGCGCCAGCAGCTGGCGACAGGGTAACGAGCAGTACTTC
TRBV7-6,TRBJ2-7,NA,NA,CASSLGGTAFEQYF,TGTGCCAGCAGCTTAGGCGGGACAGCCTTCGAGCAGTACTTC
TRBV7-8,TRBJ2-7,TRBD2,NA,CASSLEGGAGVYEQYF,TGTGCCAGCAGCTTAGAGGGAGGGGCTGGTGTCTACGAGCAGTACTTC
TRBV5-1,TRBJ1-2,NA,NA,CASLDNNYGYTF,TGCGCCAGCCTGGACAATAACTATGGCTACACCTTC
TRBV11-3,TRBJ2-5,NA,NA,CASSRGVGETQYF,TGTGCCAGCAGCCGGGGCGTGGGGGAGACCCAGTACTTC
TRBV18,TRBJ1-4,NA,NA,CASSRRTLDEKLFF,TGTGCCAGCTCACGTCGCACATTGGACGAAAAACTGTTTTTT
TRBV5-1,TRBJ1-5,NA,few,CASSLEPPDRYSNQPQHF,TGCGCCAGCAGCTTGGAGCCCCCGGACAGATATAGCAATCAGCCCCAGCATTTT